This T cell receptor beta chain was recorded in a study of graft-versus-host responses after intestinal transplantation. From germline, CDR1 is MNHEY and CDR2 SMNVEV (reference sequence). V was pared by 3 bases and J by 1 base, with 6 bases between. This CDR3 comprises 13 residues. Bone marrow obtained following transplant was drawn from the posterior iliac crest or from another site. As concerns this clone: Its antigen is unidentified.

Notes on the study in general: When patients had graft-donor T cell macrochimerism, their allografts held high graft-versus-host to host-versus-graft clonal ratios.

Assay: immunoSEQ multiplex PCR; the TCRdb copy retains only in-frame clones and omits some. The sample comprises almost 70,000 clones, roughly 92% of which are singletons, and about 6.7% rests with the top ten. This receptor was obtained from a human patient who received an intestinal transplant, so some T cells may come from the graft donor. This specimen consisted of bone marrow, obtained approximately 700 days after intestinal transplantation. The V gene is TRBV27, the J gene TRBJ2-5; D gene unclear. The CDR3 DNA sequence: TGTGCCAGCAGTTTCGGTCTCCAAGAGACCCAGTACTTC. Its protein is CASSFGLQETQYF.